These T cell receptor beta chains were read from a single sample in a study of beta chain features in type 1 diabetes. Profiling relied on immunoSEQ multiplex PCR, and the TCRdb table lists in-frame clones only, not all of them. The profile shows 20,000 to 30,000 clones, almost 70% of them singletons. Sequenced input: Tregs from blood. The source of these receptors is a woman aged 40 to 50 in good health. Each CDR3 is given with its conserved first and last residue. D genes are given only for firm matches. Some rows have no size entry. The others give once, few or many, or a class for an expanded clone.

D,J,size,V,CDR3,DNA
TRBD1,TRBJ2-7,NA,TRBV29-1,CSVEEEYRGYEQYF,TGCAGCGTTGAAGAAGAATACAGGGGCTACGAGCAGTACTTC
NA,TRBJ1-2,NA,TRBV9,CASSVAQGSYGYTF,TGTGCCAGCAGCGTAGCACAGGGCTCCTATGGCTACACCTTC
TRBD1,TRBJ1-6,NA,TRBV5-8,CASSLDRQGSPLHF,TGTGCCAGCAGTTTGGACCGACAGGGCTCACCCCTCCACTTT
NA,TRBJ2-7,NA,TRBV20-1,CSARTDGEQYF,TGCAGTGCCCGGACAGACGGCGAGCAGTACTTC
NA,TRBJ2-5,NA,TRBV7-2,CASSLGPSLYF,TGTGCCAGCAGCTTGGGGCCCTCCTTATACTTC
NA,TRBJ2-3,NA,TRBV6-5,CASSYSRGLATDTQYF,TGTGCCAGCAGTTACTCGCGAGGGTTAGCAACAGATACGCAGTATTTT
NA,TRBJ2-1,NA,TRBV2,CASSLSLISGYNEQFF,TGTGCCAGCAGCCTCTCCCTCATCAGCGGCTACAATGAGCAGTTCTTC
TRBD1,TRBJ2-3,NA,TRBV5-4,CASSLTGVSDTQYF,TGTGCCAGCAGCTTGACAGGGGTCTCAGATACGCAGTATTTT
NA,TRBJ1-5,NA,TRBV28,CASSLIGVSGNQPQHF,TGTGCCAGCAGTTTAATAGGAGTCTCGGGCAATCAGCCCCAGCATTTT
TRBD1,TRBJ2-7,NA,TRBV5-1,CASRTGDAYEQYF,TGCGCCAGCCGGACAGGAGATGCCTACGAGCAGTACTTC
NA,TRBJ2-7,NA,TRBV20-1,CSAHHSYEQYF,TGCAGTGCACACCACTCCTACGAGCAGTACTTC
TRBD1,TRBJ1-6,NA,TRBV7-2,CASSPRDRGSLNSPPHF,TGTGCCAGCAGCCCCCGGGACAGGGGAAGTTTAAATTCACCCCCCCACTTT
TRBD1,TRBJ1-1,NA,TRBV9,CASSEMDRGLYTEAFF,TGTGCCAGCAGCGAAATGGACAGGGGGCTTTACACTGAAGCTTTCTTT
NA,TRBJ2-2,NA,TRBV2,CASSKFGGSGELFF,TGTGCCAGCAGTAAATTTGGGGGGTCCGGGGAGCTGTTTTTT
NA,TRBJ2-7,NA,TRBV10-2,CASSAKGEQYF,TGCGCCAGCAGTGCAAAGGGGGAGCAGTACTTC
NA,TRBJ1-1,NA,TRBV15,CATTGMRGMNTEAFF,TGTGCCACAACAGGGATGAGGGGCATGAACACTGAAGCTTTCTTT
TRBD1,TRBJ1-4,NA,TRBV19,CASSTGGTGGEKLFF,TGTGCCAGTAGTACCGGAGGGACAGGTGGTGAAAAACTGTTTTTT
TRBD1,TRBJ1-4,NA,TRBV7-9,CASSFTGQMNEKLFF,TGTGCCAGCAGCTTTACGGGACAGATGAATGAAAAACTGTTTTTT
TRBD1,TRBJ2-7,once,TRBV29-1,CSAMTGGVYEQYF,TGCAGCGCTATGACAGGGGGGGTCTACGAGCAGTACTTC
TRBD2,TRBJ2-1,NA,TRBV14,CASSQGAWTSGENEQFF,TGTGCCAGCAGCCAGGGGGCCTGGACTAGCGGGGAAAATGAGCAGTTCTTC
NA,TRBJ2-7,NA,TRBV2,CASSANRETYEQYF,TGTGCCAGCAGTGCGAACAGGGAAACCTACGAGCAGTACTTC
NA,TRBJ1-2,NA,TRBV28,CASSMTGTNYRYSNYGYTF,TGTGCCAGCAGTATGACCGGGACAAACTATCGATATTCTAACTATGGCTACACCTTC
TRBD2,TRBJ2-1,NA,TRBV4-3,CASSRRGGVGSYNEQFF,TGCGCCAGCAGCCGCCGGGGGGGGGTGGGGTCCTACAATGAGCAGTTCTTC
NA,TRBJ2-3,NA,TRBV18,CASSLAVTDTQYF,TGTGCCAGCTCACTAGCGGTCACAGATACGCAGTATTTT
NA,TRBJ1-4,NA,TRBV7-2,CASTRTGGEKLFF,TGTGCCAGCACCCGGACTGGAGGTGAAAAACTGTTTTTT
TRBD1,TRBJ2-1,NA,TRBV18,CASLTGGNNEQFF,TGTGCCAGCTTAACAGGGGGAAACAATGAGCAGTTCTTC
NA,TRBJ2-1,NA,TRBV18,CASSPPGGGNEQFF,TGTGCCAGCTCACCACCGGGAGGCGGAAATGAGCAGTTCTTC
NA,TRBJ2-7,NA,TRBV6-5,CASRRQEFEDYEQYF,TGTGCCAGCAGACGTCAGGAATTCGAGGACTACGAGCAGTACTTC
TRBD1,TRBJ2-7,NA,TRBV2,CASMLDRGFSYEQYF,TGTGCCAGCATGCTGGACAGGGGCTTTTCCTACGAGCAGTACTTC
NA,TRBJ2-1,few,TRBV7-2,CASRRAGASYNEQFF,TGTGCCAGCAGACGCGCGGGGGCCTCATACAATGAGCAGTTCTTC
TRBD1,TRBJ1-2,NA,TRBV19,CASSIIQGGGYTF,TGTGCCAGTAGTATTATACAGGGGGGAGGCTACACCTTC
NA,TRBJ1-1,once,TRBV5-1,CASREGNTEAFF,TGCGCCAGCAGAGAGGGGAACACTGAAGCTTTCTTT
TRBD1,TRBJ2-7,NA,TRBV2,CASRGTGCYEQYF,TGTGCCAGCAGGGGGACAGGGTGCTACGAGCAGTACTTC
NA,TRBJ1-1,NA,TRBV7-8,CASSLGRGIDLGTEAFF,TGTGCCAGCAGCTTAGGCCGGGGTATCGACCTGGGCACTGAAGCTTTCTTT
TRBD1,TRBJ1-1,NA,TRBV5-1,CASSPDRGEAFF,TGCGCCAGCAGCCCCGACAGGGGTGAAGCTTTCTTT
NA,TRBJ1-1,NA,TRBV5-1,CASSFGGSNTEAFF,TGCGCCAGCAGCTTCGGCGGATCGAACACTGAAGCTTTCTTT
TRBD1,TRBJ1-1,NA,TRBV4-1,CASSPGQIYTEAFF,TGCGCCAGCAGCCCGGGACAGATCTACACTGAAGCTTTCTTT